What follows describes a single TCR beta chain. Original processing methods: Nucleated cell number was recorded as an estimate derived from reference gene primer amplification. Data came from immunoSEQ multiplex PCR; TCRdb stores just in-frame clones and leaves some out. D and trimming come from the DNA, and the V and J calls and clone size come from that table. The table includes approximately 670,000 clones, approximately 90% detected once. The entry originates in a study of blood T cell repertoires in COVID-19. For the study at large: Some COVID-19 samples were acute and others convalescent; all came from the United States, Italy and Spain. PBMCs, B-cell-depleted T cells, or T cells provided the cDNA or gDNA that made up the material.

The CDR3 has 14 residues. V was cut by 2 bases and J by 2 bases, with 11 bases left in between. Germline V gene sequence: CDR1 SGHRS, CDR2 YFSETQ. This TCR was recovered from a woman between 18 and 29 years old with acute or convalescent COVID-19. The genes are TRBV5-1 and TRBJ2-7; a weak D match, TRBD1 (7 bases). The sequencing sample was made of peripheral blood. CDR3 region: CASSFDREAYEQYF. CDR3 DNA: TGCGCCAGCAGCTTCGACAGGGAGGCCTACGAGCAGTACTTC.